This T cell receptor beta chain stems from a study of T cells in localized non-small cell lung cancer. Study observations and caveats: It was uninvolved adjacent lung that showed the highest T cell clonality, exceeding tumor. Appearances in adjacent lung were noted for a median 57 of the top 100 tumor clones.

This clone is classed as medium-sized. What it binds is unknown. The assay was immunoSEQ multiplex PCR, and TCRdb's table has in-frame clones only and misses some. The sample includes 3,000 to 4,000 clones, roughly 27% of them seen just once. V was pared by 3 bases and J by 4 bases, with 6 bases of the junction left unmatched. The germline V gene has CDR1 SGHNT and CDR2 YENEEA. CDR3 length: 15 residues. The chain combines TRBV11-3 with TRBJ2-1; 7 bases map to TRBD2. Material: lung tumor tissue, obtained before any cancer treatment. This TCR derives from a female donor at least 60 years old with stage I lung adenocarcinoma. CDR3 bases: TGTGCCAGCAGCTTGTGGCGGGGGAATTACAATGAGCAGTTCTTC. Amino acid sequence: CASSLWRGNYNEQFF.